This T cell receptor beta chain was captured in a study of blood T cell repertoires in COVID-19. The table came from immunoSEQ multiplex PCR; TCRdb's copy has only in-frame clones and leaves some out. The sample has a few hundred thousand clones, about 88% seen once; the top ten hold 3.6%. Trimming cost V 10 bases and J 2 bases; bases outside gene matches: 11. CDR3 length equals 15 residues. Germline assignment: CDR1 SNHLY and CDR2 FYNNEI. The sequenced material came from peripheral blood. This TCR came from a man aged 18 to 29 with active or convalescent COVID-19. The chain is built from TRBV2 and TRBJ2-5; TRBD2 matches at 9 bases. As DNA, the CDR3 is TGTGCCACGACACGCGAGGGACTAGCACAAGAGACCCAGTACTTC. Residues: CATTREGLAQETQYF.